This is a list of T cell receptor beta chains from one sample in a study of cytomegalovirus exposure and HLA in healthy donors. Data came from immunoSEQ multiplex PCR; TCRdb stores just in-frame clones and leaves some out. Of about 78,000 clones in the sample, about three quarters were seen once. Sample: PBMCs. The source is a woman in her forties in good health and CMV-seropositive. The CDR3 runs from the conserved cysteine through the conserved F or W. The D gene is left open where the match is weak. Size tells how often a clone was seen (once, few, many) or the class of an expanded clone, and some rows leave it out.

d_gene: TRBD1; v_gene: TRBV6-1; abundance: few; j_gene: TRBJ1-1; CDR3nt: TGTGCCAGCACCGGGGACAGGGGGTACACTGAAGCTTTCTTT; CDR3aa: CASTGDRGYTEAFF
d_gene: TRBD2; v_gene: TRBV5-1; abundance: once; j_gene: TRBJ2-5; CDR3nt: TGCGCCAGCAGCTTGCTAGCGGGAGGGGGGCAAGAGACCCAGTACTTC; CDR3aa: CASSLLAGGGQETQYF
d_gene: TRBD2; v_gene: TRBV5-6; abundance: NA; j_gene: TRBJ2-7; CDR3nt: TGTGCCAGCAGTTATACTAGCGGGGGACCTTACGAGCAGTACTTC; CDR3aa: CASSYTSGGPYEQYF
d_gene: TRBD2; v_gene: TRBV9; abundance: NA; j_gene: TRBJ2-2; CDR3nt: TGTGCCAGCACCCCTCAGGCGGGGGGGATAACCGGGGAGCTGTTTTTT; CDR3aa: CASTPQAGGITGELFF
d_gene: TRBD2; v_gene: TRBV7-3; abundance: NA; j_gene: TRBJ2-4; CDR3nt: TGTGCCAGCAGCTTAACCAGCGGGGGCATCCCCCACTTC; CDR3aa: CASSLTSGGIPHF
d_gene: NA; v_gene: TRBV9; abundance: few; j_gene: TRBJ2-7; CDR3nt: TGTGCCAGCAGCCAGGGGGGGGACAGGTCGTACGAGCAGTACTTC; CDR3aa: CASSQGGDRSYEQYF
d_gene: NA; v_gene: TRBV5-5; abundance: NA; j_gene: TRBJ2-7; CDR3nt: TGTGCCAGCAGCTTGGAGGGAGGACCTTCCTACGAGCAGTACTTC; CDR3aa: CASSLEGGPSYEQYF
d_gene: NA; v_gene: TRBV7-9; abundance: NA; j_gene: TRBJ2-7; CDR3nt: TGTGCCAGCAGCTTCGAGATTGCCGAGCAGTACTTC; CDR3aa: CASSFEIAEQYF
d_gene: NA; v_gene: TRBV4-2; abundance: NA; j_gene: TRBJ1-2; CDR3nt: TGTGCCAGCAGCCGGGAGGAGTACAGGGGCTACACCTTC; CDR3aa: CASSREEYRGYTF
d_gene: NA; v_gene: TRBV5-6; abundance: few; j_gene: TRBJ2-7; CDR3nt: TGTGCCAGCAGCCAAAGAGGGACTTTTTCCTCCTACGAGCAGTACTTC; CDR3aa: CASSQRGTFSSYEQYF
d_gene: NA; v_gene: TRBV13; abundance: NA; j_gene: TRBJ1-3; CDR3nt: TGTGCCAGCAGCTTAGACCGCCAGGGAACTGGAAACACCATATATTTT; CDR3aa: CASSLDRQGTGNTIYF
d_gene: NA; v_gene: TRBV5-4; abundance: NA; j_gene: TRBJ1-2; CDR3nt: TGTGCCAGCAGCCCTACAGGAAACTATGGCTACACCTTC; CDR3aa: CASSPTGNYGYTF
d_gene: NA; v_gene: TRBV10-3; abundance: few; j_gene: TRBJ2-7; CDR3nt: TGTGCCATCAGTGTCACCAGTCAGACAATCTCCTACGAGCAGTACTTC; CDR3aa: CAISVTSQTISYEQYF
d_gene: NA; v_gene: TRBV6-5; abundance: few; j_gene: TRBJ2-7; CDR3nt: TGTGCCAGCAGTTACTCGGTGGGGCAGCCCCACTACGAGCAGTACTTC; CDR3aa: CASSYSVGQPHYEQYF
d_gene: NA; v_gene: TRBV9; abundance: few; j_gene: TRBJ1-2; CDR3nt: TGTGCCAGCAGCCCGAATCCAGGGGACGGCTATGGCTACACCTTC; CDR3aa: CASSPNPGDGYGYTF
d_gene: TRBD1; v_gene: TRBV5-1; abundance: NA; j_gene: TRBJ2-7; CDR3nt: TGCGCCAGCAGCCCGGGACAGTGGGGCGAGCAGTACTTC; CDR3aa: CASSPGQWGEQYF
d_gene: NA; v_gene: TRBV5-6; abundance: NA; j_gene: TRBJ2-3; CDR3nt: TGTGCCAGCAGCTTGATAAGCACAGATACGCAGTATTTT; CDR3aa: CASSLISTDTQYF
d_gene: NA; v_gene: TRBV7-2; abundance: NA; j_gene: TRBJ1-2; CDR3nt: TGTGCCAGCAGCCCTGACAGTAACTATGGCTACACCTTC; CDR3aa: CASSPDSNYGYTF
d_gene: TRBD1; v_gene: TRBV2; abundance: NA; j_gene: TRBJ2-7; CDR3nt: TGTGCCAGCAGACGAGACAGGGGATTCCACGAGCAGTACTTC; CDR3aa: CASRRDRGFHEQYF
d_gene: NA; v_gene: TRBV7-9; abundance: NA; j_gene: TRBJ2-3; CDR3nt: TGTGCCAGCAGCTTAGGAGGGGGGGCTTGGGAAGATACGCAGTATTTT; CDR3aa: CASSLGGGAWEDTQYF
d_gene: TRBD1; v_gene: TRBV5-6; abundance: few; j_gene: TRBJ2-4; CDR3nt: TGTGCCAGCAGCTTGGGGGACAGGGTGGACATTCAGTACTTC; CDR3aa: CASSLGDRVDIQYF
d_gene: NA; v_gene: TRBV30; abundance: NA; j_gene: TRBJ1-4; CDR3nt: TGTGCCTGGAGTGGACAGATTGCAACTAATGAAAAACTGTTTTTT; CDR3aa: CAWSGQIATNEKLFF
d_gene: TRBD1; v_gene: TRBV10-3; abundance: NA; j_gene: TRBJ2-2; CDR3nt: TGTGCCATCAGCCGGGACAGGGCCACCGGGGAGCTGTTTTTT; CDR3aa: CAISRDRATGELFF
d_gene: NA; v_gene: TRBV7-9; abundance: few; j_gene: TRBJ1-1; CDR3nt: TGTGCCAGCATCCTGGGACTAGAGAACACTGAAGCTTTCTTT; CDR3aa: CASILGLENTEAFF